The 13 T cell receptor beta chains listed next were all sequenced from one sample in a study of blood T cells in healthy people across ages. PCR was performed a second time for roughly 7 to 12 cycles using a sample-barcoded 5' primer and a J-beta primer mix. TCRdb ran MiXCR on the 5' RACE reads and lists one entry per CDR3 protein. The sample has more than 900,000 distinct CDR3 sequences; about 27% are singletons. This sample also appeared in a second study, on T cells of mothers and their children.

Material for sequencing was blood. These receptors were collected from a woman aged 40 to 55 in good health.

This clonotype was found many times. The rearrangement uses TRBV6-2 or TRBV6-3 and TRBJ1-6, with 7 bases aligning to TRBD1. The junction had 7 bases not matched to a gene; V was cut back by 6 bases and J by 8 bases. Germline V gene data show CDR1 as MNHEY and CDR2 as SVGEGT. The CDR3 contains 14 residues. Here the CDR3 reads CASSLGQEHSPLHF. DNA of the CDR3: TGTGCCAGCAGCCTCGGACAGGAGCATTCACCCCTCCACTTT.

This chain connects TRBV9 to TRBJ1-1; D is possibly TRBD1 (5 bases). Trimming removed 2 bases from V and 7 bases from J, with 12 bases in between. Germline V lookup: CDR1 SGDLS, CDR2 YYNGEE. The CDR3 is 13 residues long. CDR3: CASSVGGVNEAFF. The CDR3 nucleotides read TGTGCCAGCAGCGTTGGAGGGGTGAATGAAGCTTTCTTT.

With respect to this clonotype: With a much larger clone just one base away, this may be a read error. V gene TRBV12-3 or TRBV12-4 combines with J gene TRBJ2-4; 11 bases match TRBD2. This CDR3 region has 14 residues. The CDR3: CANSAGTSGNIQYF. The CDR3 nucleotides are TGTGCCAACAGTGCCGGGACTAGCGGAAACATTCAGTACTTC.

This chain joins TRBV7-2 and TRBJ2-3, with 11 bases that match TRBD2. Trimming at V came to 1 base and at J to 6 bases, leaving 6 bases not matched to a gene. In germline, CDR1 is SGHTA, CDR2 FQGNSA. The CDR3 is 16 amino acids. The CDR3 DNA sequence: TGTGCCAGCAGCTTAGTAACTAGCGGGGGAATGGATACGCAGTATTTT. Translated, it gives CASSLVTSGGMDTQYF.

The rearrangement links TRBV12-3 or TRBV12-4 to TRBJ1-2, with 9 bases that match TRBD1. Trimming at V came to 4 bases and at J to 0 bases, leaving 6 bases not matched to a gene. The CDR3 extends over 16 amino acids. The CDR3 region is CASSSWGDRANYGYTF. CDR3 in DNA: TGTGCCAGCAGTTCGTGGGGGGACAGGGCTAACTATGGCTACACCTTC.

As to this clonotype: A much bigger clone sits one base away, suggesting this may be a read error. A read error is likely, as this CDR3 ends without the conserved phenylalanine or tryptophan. The DNA for the CDR3 is TGCGCCAGCAGCTCTACGGGTCCGAACACTGAAGCTTTCTCT. Amino acids: CASSSTGPNTEAFS. The chain is built from TRBV5-1 and TRBJ1-1; D is undetermined. V was cut by 3 bases and J by 1 base, with 10 bases left in between. CDR3 length: 14 residues. Germline lookup yields CDR1 SGHRS and CDR2 YFSETQ.

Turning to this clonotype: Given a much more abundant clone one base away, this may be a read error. CDR3: CSVGQGIVNTDTQYF. CDR3 sequence (DNA): TGCAGCGTGGGACAGGGGATTGTTAACACAGATACGCAGTATTTT. The J gene is TRBJ2-3, the V gene TRBV29-1; 10 positions agree with TRBD1. Germline CDR1 is SQVTM and CDR2 is ANQGSEA. Trimming cost V 6 bases and J 2 bases; bases outside gene matches: 8. The CDR3 contains 15 residues.

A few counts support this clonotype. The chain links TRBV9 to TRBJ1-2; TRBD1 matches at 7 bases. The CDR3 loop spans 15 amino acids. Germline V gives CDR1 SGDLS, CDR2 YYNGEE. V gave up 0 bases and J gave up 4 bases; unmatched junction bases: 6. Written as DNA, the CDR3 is TGTGCCAGCAGCGTAGAGCAAGGGACAGTCTATGGCTACACCTTC. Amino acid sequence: CASSVEQGTVYGYTF.

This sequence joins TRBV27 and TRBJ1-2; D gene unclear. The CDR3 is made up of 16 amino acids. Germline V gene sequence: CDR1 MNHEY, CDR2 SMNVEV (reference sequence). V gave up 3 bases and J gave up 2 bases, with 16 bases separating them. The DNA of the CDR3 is TGTGCCAGCAGTTTGACTGGTGGGCAGAGCAACTATGGCTACACCTTC. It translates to CASSLTGGQSNYGYTF.

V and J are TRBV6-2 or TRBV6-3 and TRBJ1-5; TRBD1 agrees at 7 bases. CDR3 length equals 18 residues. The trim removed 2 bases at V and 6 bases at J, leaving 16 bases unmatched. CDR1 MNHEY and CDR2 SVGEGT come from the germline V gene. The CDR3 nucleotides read TGTGCCAGCAGTTACGGCACGAGACAGGGAGTCTTGGGTCAGCCCCAGCATTTT. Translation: CASSYGTRQGVLGQPQHF.

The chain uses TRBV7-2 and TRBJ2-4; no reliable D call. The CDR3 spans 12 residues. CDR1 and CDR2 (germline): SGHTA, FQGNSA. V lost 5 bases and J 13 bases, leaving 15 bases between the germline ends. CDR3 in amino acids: CASSVVGGEQYF. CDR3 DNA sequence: TGTGCCAGCAGCGTAGTAGGTGGAGAGCAGTACTTC. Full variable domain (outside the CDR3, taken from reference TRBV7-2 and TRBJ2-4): GAGVSQSPSNKVTEKGKDVELRCDPISGHTALYWYRQSLGQGLEFLIYFQGNSAPDKSGLPSDRFSAERTGGSVSTLTIQRTQQEDSAVYLCASSVVGGEQYFGAGTRLSVL.

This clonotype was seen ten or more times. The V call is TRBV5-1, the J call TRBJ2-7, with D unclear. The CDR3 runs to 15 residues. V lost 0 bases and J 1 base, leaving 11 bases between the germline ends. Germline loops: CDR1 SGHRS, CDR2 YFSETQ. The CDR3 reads CASSLDGRRSYEQYF. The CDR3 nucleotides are TGCGCCAGCAGCTTGGATGGCAGACGATCCTACGAGCAGTACTTC.

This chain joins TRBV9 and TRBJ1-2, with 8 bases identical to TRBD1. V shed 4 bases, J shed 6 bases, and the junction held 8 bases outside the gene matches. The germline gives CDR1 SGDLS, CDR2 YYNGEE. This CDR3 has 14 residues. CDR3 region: CASSPWTGSDGYTF. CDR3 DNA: TGTGCCAGCAGCCCTTGGACAGGGTCCGATGGCTACACCTTC. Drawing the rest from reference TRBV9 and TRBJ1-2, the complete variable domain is DSGVTQTPKHLITATGQRVTLRCSPRSGDLSVYWYQQSLDQGLQFLIQYYNGEERAKGNILERFSAQQFPDLHSELNLSSLELGDSALYFCASSPWTGSDGYTFGSGTRLTVV.